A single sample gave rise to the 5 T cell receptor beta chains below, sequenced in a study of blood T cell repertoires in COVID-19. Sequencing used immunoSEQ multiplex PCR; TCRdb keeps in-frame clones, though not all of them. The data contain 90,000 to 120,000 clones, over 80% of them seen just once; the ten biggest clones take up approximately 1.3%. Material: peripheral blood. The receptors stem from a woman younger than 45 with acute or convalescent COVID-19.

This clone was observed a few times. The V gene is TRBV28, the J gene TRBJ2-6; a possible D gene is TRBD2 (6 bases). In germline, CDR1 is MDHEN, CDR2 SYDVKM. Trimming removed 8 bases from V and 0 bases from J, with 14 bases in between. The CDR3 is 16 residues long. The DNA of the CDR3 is TGTGCCAGCGCTACGGGCGGGGCCTCTGGGGCCAACGTCCTGACTTTC. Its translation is CASATGGASGANVLTF.

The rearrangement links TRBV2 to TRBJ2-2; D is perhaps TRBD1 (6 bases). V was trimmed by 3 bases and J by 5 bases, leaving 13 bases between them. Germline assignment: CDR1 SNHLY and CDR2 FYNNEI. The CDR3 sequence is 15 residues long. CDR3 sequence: CASSDVDRRTGELFF. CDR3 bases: TGTGCCAGCAGTGATGTGGACAGAAGAACCGGGGAGCTGTTTTTT.

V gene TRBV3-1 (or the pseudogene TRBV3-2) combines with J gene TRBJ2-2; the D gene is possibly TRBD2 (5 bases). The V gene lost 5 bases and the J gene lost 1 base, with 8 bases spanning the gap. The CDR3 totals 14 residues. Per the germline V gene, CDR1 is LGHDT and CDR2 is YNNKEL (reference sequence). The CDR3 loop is CASSSGWNTGELFF. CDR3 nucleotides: TGTGCCAGCAGCTCGGGGTGGAACACCGGGGAGCTGTTTTTT.

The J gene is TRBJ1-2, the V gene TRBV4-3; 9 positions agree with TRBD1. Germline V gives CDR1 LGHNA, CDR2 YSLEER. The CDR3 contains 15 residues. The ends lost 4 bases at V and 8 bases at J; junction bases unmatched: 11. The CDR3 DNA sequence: TGCGCCAGCAGCCCGAGCCGGGACAGGGTTGGCGGCTACACCTTC. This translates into CASSPSRDRVGGYTF.

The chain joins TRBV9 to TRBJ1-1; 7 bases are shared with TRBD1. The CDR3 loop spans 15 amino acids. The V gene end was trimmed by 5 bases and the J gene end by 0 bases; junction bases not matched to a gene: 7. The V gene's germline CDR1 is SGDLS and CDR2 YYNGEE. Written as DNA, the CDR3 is TGTGCCAGCAGTCCCAGGGGGACATTGAACACTGAAGCTTTCTTT. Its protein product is CASSPRGTLNTEAFF.